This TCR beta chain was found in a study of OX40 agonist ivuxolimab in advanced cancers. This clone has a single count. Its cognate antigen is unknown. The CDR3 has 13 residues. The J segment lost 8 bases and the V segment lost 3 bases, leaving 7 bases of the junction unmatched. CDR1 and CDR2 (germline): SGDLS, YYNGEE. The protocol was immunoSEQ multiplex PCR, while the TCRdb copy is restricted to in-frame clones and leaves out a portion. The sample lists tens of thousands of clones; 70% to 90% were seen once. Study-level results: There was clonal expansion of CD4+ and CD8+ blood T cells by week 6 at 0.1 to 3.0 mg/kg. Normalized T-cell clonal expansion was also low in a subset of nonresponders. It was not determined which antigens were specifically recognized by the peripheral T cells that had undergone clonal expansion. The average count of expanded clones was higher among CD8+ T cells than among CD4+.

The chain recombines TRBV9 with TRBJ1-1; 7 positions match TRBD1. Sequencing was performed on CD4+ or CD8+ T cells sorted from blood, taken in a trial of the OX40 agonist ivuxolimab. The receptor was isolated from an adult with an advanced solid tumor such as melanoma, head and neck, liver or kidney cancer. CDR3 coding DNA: TGTGCCAGCAGCGCTCCTGCGGACAGGGAAGCTTTCTTT. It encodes CASSAPADREAFF.